Listed below are T cell receptor beta chains from one sample, sequenced in a study of T cells in Graves' hyperthyroidism and ophthalmopathy. TCRdb re-called the multiplex PCR reads with MiXCR, one entry per CDR3 protein. This table has roughly 700,000 distinct CDR3 sequences, about 35% appearing once. Sequencing input: blood. Receptors originate from a woman aged 35 to 49 with Graves' hyperthyroidism. The CDR3 runs from the conserved cysteine through the conserved F or W. D genes are given only for firm matches. Not all rows give a size; the values are once, few, many and, for expanded clones, a class.

v_call,clone_size,j_call,d_call,cdr3_aa,cdr3_nt
TRBV7-9,.,TRBJ1-3,.,CASSIIRTAGNTIYF,TGTGCCAGCAGCATAATTCGGACAGCTGGAAACACCATATATTTT
TRBV7-9,.,TRBJ1-1,.,CASRRGQQNTEAFF,TGTGCCAGCAGACGAGGACAACAGAACACTGAAGCTTTCTTT
TRBV24-1,.,TRBJ2-2,TRBD2,CATSGPGLAGGRLSGELFF,TGTGCCACCAGTGGCCCTGGACTAGCGGGGGGGCGGCTCTCCGGGGAGCTGTTTTTT
TRBV29-1,.,TRBJ2-2,TRBD1,CASSSRDRGRLTGELFF,TGTGCCAGCAGTTCACGAGACAGGGGGCGCCTGACCGGGGAGCTGTTTTTT
TRBV19,many,TRBJ2-7,TRBD2,CASSNTRGDPTYEQYF,TGTGCCAGTAGTAACACCCGGGGGGACCCGACCTACGAGCAGTACTTC
TRBV12-3/TRBV12-4,many,TRBJ2-7,TRBD1,CASSATGSAYEQYF,TGTGCCAGCAGTGCGACAGGGAGCGCCTACGAGCAGTACTTC
TRBV9,.,TRBJ2-5,.,CASSVAGSSQETQYF,TGTGCCAGCAGCGTAGCCGGGAGTTCCCAAGAGACCCAGTACTTC
TRBV7-8,.,TRBJ2-1,.,CASSLTLQTDNEQFF,TGTGCCAGCAGCCTAACCTTACAGACAGACAATGAGCAGTTCTTC
TRBV24-1,.,TRBJ1-2,TRBD1,CATSDLYRRGLTLIYGYTF,TGTGCCACCAGTGATTTATACCGGAGGGGGCTCACCCTTATTTATGGCTACACCTTC
TRBV4-1,few,TRBJ2-2,.,CASSQGTRNTGELFF,TGCGCCAGCAGCCAAGGGACAAGGAACACCGGGGAGCTGTTTTTT
TRBV20-1,many,TRBJ1-1,.,CSARWGAGEAFF,TGCAGTGCTAGATGGGGGGCGGGTGAAGCTTTCTTT
TRBV24-1,many,TRBJ1-5,.,CATSRRPFNQPQHF,TGTGCCACCAGTAGAAGGCCTTTCAATCAGCCCCAGCATTTT
TRBV5-1,.,TRBJ1-2,.,CASSLDRERLGYTF,TGCGCCAGCAGCTTGGATCGGGAGCGCCTTGGCTACACCTTC
TRBV7-9,many,TRBJ1-1,.,CASSVVGSGAEAFF,TGTGCCAGCAGCGTGGTCGGATCAGGCGCTGAAGCTTTCTTT
TRBV7-3,.,TRBJ1-6,TRBD1,CASSSGTGEPIHF,TGTGCCAGCAGCTCCGGGACAGGGGAGCCCATCCACTTT
TRBV6-5,.,TRBJ1-5,.,CASSYSAGARQPQHF,TGTGCCAGCAGTTACTCGGCGGGGGCTCGTCAGCCCCAGCATTTT
TRBV2,many,TRBJ1-5,TRBD1,CASKRDRTQPQHF,TGTGCCAGCAAGAGGGACAGGACTCAGCCCCAGCATTTT
TRBV12-3/TRBV12-4,few,TRBJ1-2,.,CASSLREGGYTF,TGTGCCAGCAGTCTCAGGGAGGGTGGCTACACCTTC
TRBV10-1,.,TRBJ1-1,TRBD1,CASSHGTGSTEAFF,TGCGCCAGCAGCCACGGGACAGGGTCGACTGAAGCTTTCTTT
TRBV20-1,.,TRBJ2-3,.,CSPIGTLHSADTQYF,TGCAGTCCTATAGGGACACTACATAGCGCAGATACGCAGTATTTT
TRBV29-1,.,TRBJ2-5,.,CSLDSGETQYF,TGCAGCTTGGACTCGGGAGAGACCCAGTACTTC
TRBV25-1,.,TRBJ2-5,TRBD2,CARDGTSGQETQYF,TGTGCTAGAGACGGGACTAGCGGTCAAGAGACCCAGTACTTC
TRBV15,many,TRBJ1-2,.,CATSVDNYGYTF,TGTGCCACCAGCGTTGATAATTATGGCTACACCTTC
TRBV29-1,.,TRBJ2-7,.,CSVAGAGLYEQYF,TGCAGCGTTGCCGGGGCGGGCCTCTACGAGCAGTACTTC
TRBV4-1,many,TRBJ1-2,.,CASSQVAGERYTF,TGCGCCAGCAGCCAAGTGGCGGGAGAGCGCTACACCTTC
TRBV20-1,many,TRBJ1-4,.,CSATVTEGGEKLFF,TGCAGTGCTACTGTGACAGAAGGCGGTGAAAAACTGTTTTTT
TRBV7-6,many,TRBJ2-6,.,CASSLEGFGANVLTF,TGTGCCAGCAGCTTAGAAGGGTTTGGGGCCAACGTCCTGACTTTC
TRBV10-3,.,TRBJ1-3,.,CAILGAAGDTIYF,TGTGCCATCCTGGGCGCCGCTGGGGACACCATATATTTT
TRBV7-3,.,TRBJ1-6,.,CASSSEASSPLHF,TGTGCCAGCAGCTCGGAAGCTAGTTCACCCCTCCACTTT